This T cell receptor (beta chain) comes out of a study of technical replicates of blood from several donors. Repertoires were generated with immunoSEQ multiplex PCR, while TCRdb's copy carries only in-frame clones and drops some. The sample has about 66,000 clones, 80% to 95% seen once. V was cut by 5 bases and J by 3 bases, with 17 bases left in between. The germline gives CDR1 SGHVS, CDR2 FNYEAQ. The CDR3 runs 15 residues. The chain employs TRBV7-6 and TRBJ2-7; possible D gene TRBD1, 5 bases. The clonotype comes from a human donor in good health. Some clones in this sample may be carry-over from other donors' samples. Sequenced material: PBMCs. CDR3 coding DNA: TGTGCCAGCAGCCCTCTCGGTGGACAAGGCTACGAGCAGTACTTC. The encoded protein is CASSPLGGQGYEQYF.